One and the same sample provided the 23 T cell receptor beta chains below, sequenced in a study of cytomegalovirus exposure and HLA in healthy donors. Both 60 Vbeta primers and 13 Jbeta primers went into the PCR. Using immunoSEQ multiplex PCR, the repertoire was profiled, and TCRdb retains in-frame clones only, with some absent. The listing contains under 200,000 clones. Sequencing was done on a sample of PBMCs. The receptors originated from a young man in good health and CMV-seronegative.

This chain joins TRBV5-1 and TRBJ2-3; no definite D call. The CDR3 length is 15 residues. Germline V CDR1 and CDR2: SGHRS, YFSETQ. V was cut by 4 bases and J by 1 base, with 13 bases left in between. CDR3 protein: CASSQQYSGTDTQYF. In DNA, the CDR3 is TGCGCCAGCAGCCAACAGTATTCGGGCACAGATACGCAGTATTTT.

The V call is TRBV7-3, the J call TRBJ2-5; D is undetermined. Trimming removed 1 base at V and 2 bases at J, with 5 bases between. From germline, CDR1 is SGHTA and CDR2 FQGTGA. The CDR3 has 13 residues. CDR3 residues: CASSLNSQETQYF. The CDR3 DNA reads TGTGCCAGCAGCTTAAACAGTCAAGAGACCCAGTACTTC.

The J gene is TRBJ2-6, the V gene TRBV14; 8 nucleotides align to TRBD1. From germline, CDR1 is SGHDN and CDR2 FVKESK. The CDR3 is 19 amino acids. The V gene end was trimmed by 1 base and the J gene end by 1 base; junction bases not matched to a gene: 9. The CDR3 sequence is CASSQVWGRGLSGANVLTF. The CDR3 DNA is TGTGCCAGCAGCCAAGTCTGGGGCAGGGGGCTTTCTGGGGCCAACGTCCTGACTTTC.

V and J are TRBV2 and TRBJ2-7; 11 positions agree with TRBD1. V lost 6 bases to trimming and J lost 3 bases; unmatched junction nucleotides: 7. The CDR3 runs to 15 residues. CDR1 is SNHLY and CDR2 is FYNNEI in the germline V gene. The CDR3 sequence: CASRETGTGGYEQYF. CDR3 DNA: TGTGCCAGCAGAGAAACCGGGACAGGGGGCTACGAGCAGTACTTC.

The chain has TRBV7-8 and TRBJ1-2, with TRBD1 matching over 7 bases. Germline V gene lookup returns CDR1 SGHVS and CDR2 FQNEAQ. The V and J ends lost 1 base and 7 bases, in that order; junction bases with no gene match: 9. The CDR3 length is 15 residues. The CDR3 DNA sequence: TGTGCCAGCAGCTTAGGGAGGGGGCTCGGGTTTGGCTACACCTTC. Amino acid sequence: CASSLGRGLGFGYTF.

The CDR3 region is CASRIWGGNTEAFF. CDR3 bases: TGTGCCAGCCGCATATGGGGGGGGAACACTGAAGCTTTCTTT. The genes are TRBV27 and TRBJ1-1, with TRBD1 as a possible D gene (5 bases). The V gene's germline CDR1 is MNHEY and CDR2 SMNVEV (reference sequence). V was clipped by 8 bases and J by 1 base, with 14 bases between them. This CDR3 contains 14 residues.

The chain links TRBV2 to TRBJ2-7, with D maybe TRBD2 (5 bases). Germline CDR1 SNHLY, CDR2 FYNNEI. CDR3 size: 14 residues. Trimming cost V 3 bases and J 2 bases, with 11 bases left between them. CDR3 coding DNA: TGTGCCAGCAGTGATCGGGGTACAACCTACGAGCAGTACTTC. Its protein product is CASSDRGTTYEQYF.

The CDR3: CASIPSGMNTEAFF. As DNA, the CDR3 is TGTGCCAGCATCCCCTCGGGAATGAACACTGAAGCTTTCTTT. V usage is TRBV5-6 and J usage is TRBJ1-1; D is uncertain. Germline-derived CDR1 and CDR2 are SGHDT and YYEEEE. The length of the CDR3 is 14 residues. V shed 6 bases and J shed 0 bases, with 12 bases lying between them.

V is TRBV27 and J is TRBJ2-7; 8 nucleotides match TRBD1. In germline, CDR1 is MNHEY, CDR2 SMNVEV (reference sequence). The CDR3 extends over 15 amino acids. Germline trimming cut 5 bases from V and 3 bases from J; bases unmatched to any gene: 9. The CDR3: CASSLQTGEGYEQYF. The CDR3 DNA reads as TGTGCCAGCAGTCTCCAGACAGGGGAAGGCTACGAGCAGTACTTC.

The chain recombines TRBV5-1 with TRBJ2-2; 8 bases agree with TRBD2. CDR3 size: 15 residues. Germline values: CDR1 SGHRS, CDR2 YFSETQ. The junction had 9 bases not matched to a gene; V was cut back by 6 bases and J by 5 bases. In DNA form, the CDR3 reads TGCGCCAGCATTCTCGCGGGAGGTCCGACCGGGGAGCTGTTTTTT. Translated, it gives CASILAGGPTGELFF.

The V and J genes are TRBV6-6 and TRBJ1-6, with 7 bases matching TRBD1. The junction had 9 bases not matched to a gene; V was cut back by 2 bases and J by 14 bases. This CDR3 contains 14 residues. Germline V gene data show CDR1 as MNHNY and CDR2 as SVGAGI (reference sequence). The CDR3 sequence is CASSYATTGETLHF. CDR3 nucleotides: TGTGCCAGCAGTTACGCTACCACAGGGGAAACCCTCCACTTT.

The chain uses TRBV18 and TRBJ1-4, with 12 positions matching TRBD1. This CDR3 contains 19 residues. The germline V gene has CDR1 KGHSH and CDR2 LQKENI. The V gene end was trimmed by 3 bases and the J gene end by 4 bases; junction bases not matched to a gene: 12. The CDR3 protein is CASSPITGTGGIGNEKLFF. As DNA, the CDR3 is TGTGCCAGCTCACCCATTACCGGGACAGGGGGCATTGGTAATGAAAAACTGTTTTTT.

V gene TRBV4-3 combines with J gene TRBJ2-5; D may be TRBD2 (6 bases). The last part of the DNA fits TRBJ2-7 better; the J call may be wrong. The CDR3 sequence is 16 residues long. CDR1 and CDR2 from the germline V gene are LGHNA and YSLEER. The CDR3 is CASSQGTGGPLYEQYF. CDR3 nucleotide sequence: TGCGCCAGCAGCCAAGGAACCGGGGGTCCGCTTTACGAGCAGTACTTC.

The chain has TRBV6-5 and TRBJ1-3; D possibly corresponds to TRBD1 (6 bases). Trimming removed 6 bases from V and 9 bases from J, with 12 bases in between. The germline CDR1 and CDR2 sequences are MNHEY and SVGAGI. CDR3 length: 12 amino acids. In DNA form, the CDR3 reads TGTGCCAGCAGGAGTACAGGGCGCACCATATATTTT. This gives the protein CASRSTGRTIYF.

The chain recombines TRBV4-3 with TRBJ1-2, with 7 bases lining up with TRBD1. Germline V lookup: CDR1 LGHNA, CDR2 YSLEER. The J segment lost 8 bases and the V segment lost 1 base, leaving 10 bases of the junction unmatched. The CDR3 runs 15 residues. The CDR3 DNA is TGCGCCAGCAGCCAAGTCCCACAGGGGCTAGGAGGCTACACCTTC. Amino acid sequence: CASSQVPQGLGGYTF.

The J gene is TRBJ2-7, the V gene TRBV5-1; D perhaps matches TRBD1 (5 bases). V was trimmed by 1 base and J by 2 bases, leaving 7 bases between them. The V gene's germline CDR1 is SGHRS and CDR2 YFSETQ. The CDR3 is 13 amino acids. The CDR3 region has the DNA TGCGCCAGCAGCTTGCCAGGGACCTACGAGCAGTACTTC. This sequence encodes CASSLPGTYEQYF. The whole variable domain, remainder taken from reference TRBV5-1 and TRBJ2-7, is KAGVTQTPRYLIKTRGQQVTLSCSPISGHRSVSWYQQTPGQGLQFLFEYFSETQRNKGNFPGRFSGRQFSNSRSEMNVSTLELGDSALYLCASSLPGTYEQYFGPGTRLTVT.

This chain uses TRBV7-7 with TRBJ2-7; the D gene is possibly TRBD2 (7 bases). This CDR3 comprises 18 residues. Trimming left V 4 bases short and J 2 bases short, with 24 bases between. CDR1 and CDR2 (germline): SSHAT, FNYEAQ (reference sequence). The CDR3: CASSSHPLGEGEAYEQYF. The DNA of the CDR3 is TGTGCCAGCAGCTCTCACCCACTAGGGGAGGGGGAGGCCTACGAGCAGTACTTC.

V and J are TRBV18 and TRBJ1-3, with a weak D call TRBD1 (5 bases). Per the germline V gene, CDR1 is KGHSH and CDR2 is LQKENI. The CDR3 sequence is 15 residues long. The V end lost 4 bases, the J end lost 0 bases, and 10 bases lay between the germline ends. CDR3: CASSLGGNSGNTIYF. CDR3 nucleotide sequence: TGTGCCAGCTCACTGGGGGGAAACTCTGGAAACACCATATATTTT.

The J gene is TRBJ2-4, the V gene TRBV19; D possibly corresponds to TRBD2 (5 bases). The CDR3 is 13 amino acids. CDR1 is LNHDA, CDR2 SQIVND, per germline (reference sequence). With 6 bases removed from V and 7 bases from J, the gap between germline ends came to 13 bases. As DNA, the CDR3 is TGTGCCAGTAGAGTTGCAGCGGCTAACATTCAGTACTTC. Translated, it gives CASRVAAANIQYF.

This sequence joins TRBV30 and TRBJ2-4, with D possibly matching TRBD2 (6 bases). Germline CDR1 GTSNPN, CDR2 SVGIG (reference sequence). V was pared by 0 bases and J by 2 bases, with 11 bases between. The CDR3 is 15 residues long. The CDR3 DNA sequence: TGTGCCTGGAGTGTGACGGGGGTCCCCAAAAACATTCAGTACTTC. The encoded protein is CAWSVTGVPKNIQYF.

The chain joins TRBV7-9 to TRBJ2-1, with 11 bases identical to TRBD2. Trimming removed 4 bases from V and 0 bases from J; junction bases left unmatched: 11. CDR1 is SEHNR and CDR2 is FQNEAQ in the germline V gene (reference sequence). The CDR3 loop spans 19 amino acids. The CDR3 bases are TGTGCCAGCAGCTATGGTAGCGGGGGGGGAACTAGCTCCTACAATGAGCAGTTCTTC. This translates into CASSYGSGGGTSSYNEQFF.

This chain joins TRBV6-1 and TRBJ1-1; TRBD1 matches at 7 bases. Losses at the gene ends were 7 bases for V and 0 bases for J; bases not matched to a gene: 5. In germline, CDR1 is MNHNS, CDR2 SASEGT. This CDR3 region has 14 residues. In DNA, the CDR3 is TGTGCCAGCAAGAGGACAGGACTGAACACTGAAGCTTTCTTT. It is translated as CASKRTGLNTEAFF.

CDR3 nucleotides: TGTGCCAGCTCACCGGCAGAAGGGGATCAGCCCCAGCATTTT. Translated: CASSPAEGDQPQHF. V is TRBV18 and J is TRBJ1-5; TRBD1 might be the D (5 bases). V was cut by 3 bases and J by 5 bases, with 11 bases left in between. CDR1 and CDR2 from the germline V gene are KGHSH and LQKENI. This CDR3 has 14 amino acids.